These 20 T cell receptor beta chains came from one sample sequenced in a study of cytomegalovirus exposure and HLA in healthy donors (TCRdb year 2017). Library generation was performed with the immunoSEQ multiplex PCR assay. For the multiplex PCR, a mixture combining 60 forward primers for TCR Vbeta segments and 13 reverse primers for TCR Jbeta segments was used. In TCRdb, the immuneACCESS table is reduced to in-frame sequences with V and J assigned. These tables do not hold every clone; where another copy was compared, an unresolved V gene accounts for under half, and the others remain unexplained. Within this sample are approximately 170,000 clones, with approximately 88% of them counted one time only. The ten most abundant clones make up approximately 1.2% of the sample. What was sequenced was PBMCs. Every receptor here comes from a boy younger than 10 in good health and CMV-seronegative.

In DNA, the CDR3 is TGTGCCAGCTCACGAACAGGGGCGCCCTTTCCTGAAGCTTTCTTT. Translating it yields CASSRTGAPFPEAFF. V usage is TRBV18 and J usage is TRBJ1-1, with 7 bases that match TRBD1. The CDR3 sequence is 15 residues long. Germline V gene sequence: CDR1 KGHSH, CDR2 LQKENI. V trimming: 4 bases; J trimming: 6 bases; junction bases outside the gene matches: 11.

J is TRBJ1-2 and V is TRBV9, with D tentatively TRBD1 (6 bases). The ends were cut back, 4 bases at V and 3 bases at J, with 16 bases in the middle. The germline V gene has CDR1 SGDLS and CDR2 YYNGEE. The CDR3 is 15 residues long. The CDR3 reads CASSRDTGDYYGYTF. The CDR3 region has the DNA TGTGCCAGCAGCAGGGACACAGGAGATTACTATGGCTACACCTTC.

This chain connects TRBV4-3 to TRBJ1-2; D unclear. This CDR3 comprises 13 residues. Germline V CDR1 and CDR2: LGHNA, YSLEER. V dropped 0 bases and J dropped 7 bases, with 9 bases sitting between them. CDR3 in DNA: TGCGCCAGCAGCCAAGATAGAGGGTCTGGCTACACCTTC. Amino acid sequence: CASSQDRGSGYTF.

The chain recombines TRBV9 with TRBJ1-1, with D maybe TRBD1 (5 bases). The CDR3 is 15 amino acids. CDR1 is SGDLS, CDR2 YYNGEE, per germline. V shed 4 bases and J shed 3 bases, with 16 bases lying between them. CDR3 coding DNA: TGTGCCAGCAGCCCTCAAGGACATGGGGACACTGAAGCTTTCTTT. As protein: CASSPQGHGDTEAFF.

As concerns this clone: Different DNA sequences within this sample yield the same CDR3. The chain combines TRBV7-2 with TRBJ1-1, with D maybe TRBD1 (5 bases). This CDR3 has 14 amino acids. CDR1 is SGHTA, CDR2 FQGNSA, per germline. V lost 10 bases to trimming and J lost 0 bases, with 15 bases between them. The CDR3 DNA reads as TGTGCCACCTCGGACACCTCCATGAACACTGAAGCTTTCTTT. It translates to CATSDTSMNTEAFF.

The chain carries TRBV27 and TRBJ1-2, with D perhaps matching TRBD1 (6 bases). The CDR3 consists of 13 residues. Trimming pared 3 bases from V and 2 bases from J, leaving 7 bases between. The germline gives CDR1 MNHEY, CDR2 SMNVEV (reference sequence). Here the CDR3 DNA reads TGTGCCAGCAGTTTTGGACAGAACTATGGCTACACCTTC. This translates into CASSFGQNYGYTF.

This clone was observed a few times. J is TRBJ2-1 and V is TRBV7-7; weak D call: TRBD2 (6 bases). The V gene lost 2 bases and the J gene lost 2 bases, with 10 bases spanning the gap. CDR1 and CDR2 (germline): SSHAT, FNYEAQ (reference sequence). The CDR3 has 15 amino acids. The CDR3 sequence is CASSLLEGPYNEQFF. CDR3 nucleotide sequence: TGTGCCAGCAGCTTATTGGAGGGACCCTACAATGAGCAGTTCTTC.

The chain joins TRBV9 to TRBJ2-2; no clear D gene. Between the trimmed V and J ends, which lost 2 bases and 8 bases, there was a span of 10 bases. The CDR3 is 13 amino acids. Per the germline V gene, CDR1 is SGDLS and CDR2 is YYNGEE. Written as DNA, the CDR3 is TGTGCCAGCAGCGTCGGTATAGAAGGGGAGCTGTTTTTT. It is translated as CASSVGIEGELFF.

The chain has TRBV7-2 and TRBJ1-2; no clear D gene. The ends were cut back, 3 bases at V and 4 bases at J, with 9 bases in the middle. This CDR3 is 13 amino acids long. CDR1 is SGHTA and CDR2 is FQGNSA in the germline V gene. CDR3 loop: CASSFSEVYGYTF. For the CDR3, the DNA is TGTGCCAGCAGCTTCTCAGAGGTCTATGGCTACACCTTC.

Note on this clone: One end of the junction is discordant with germline, which a read error may explain. This chain joins TRBV7-9 and TRBJ2-7; the match to TRBD2 covers 13 bases. CDR3 length equals 16 residues. The V gene's germline CDR1 is SEHNR and CDR2 FQNEAQ (reference sequence). The CDR3 is CASSLGGLAGVNEQYF. CDR3 DNA: TGTGCCAGCAGTTTAGGTGGACTAGCGGGAGTTAACGAGCAGTACTTC.

The J gene is TRBJ2-3, the V gene TRBV27; D perhaps matches TRBD2 (6 bases). V lost 4 bases, J lost 6 bases, and 8 bases lay in between. Germline assignment: CDR1 MNHEY and CDR2 SMNVEV (reference sequence). The CDR3 covers 12 residues. Here the CDR3 DNA reads TGTGCCAGCAGTTGGGCGGGGGATACGCAGTATTTT. Amino acid sequence: CASSWAGDTQYF.

V is TRBV6-1 and J is TRBJ1-5; D gene ambiguous. The CDR3 length is 12 residues. Germline V gene sequence: CDR1 MNHNS, CDR2 SASEGT. The V gene lost 9 bases and the J gene lost 0 bases, with 6 bases spanning the gap. CDR3 bases: TGTGCCAGTAGAGGTAGCAATCAGCCCCAGCATTTT. Protein sequence: CASRGSNQPQHF.

V gene TRBV5-1 combines with J gene TRBJ2-3, with 9 positions matching TRBD1. V lost 4 bases and J lost 2; bases outside the gene matches: 11. Germline CDR1 is SGHRS and CDR2 is YFSETQ. The CDR3 has 17 amino acids. This CDR3 is CASSSGQGWSFTDTQYF. The CDR3 DNA is TGCGCCAGCAGCAGTGGACAGGGGTGGTCCTTCACAGATACGCAGTATTTT.

The rearrangement links TRBV9 to TRBJ2-5, with D maybe TRBD1 (5 bases). Trimming shortened V by 4 bases and J by 2 bases, and 12 bases separated the two germline ends. Germline assignment: CDR1 SGDLS and CDR2 YYNGEE. The CDR3 runs 14 residues. This chain's CDR3 is CASSLRSGQETQYF. The DNA for the CDR3 is TGTGCCAGCAGCTTACGATCAGGGCAAGAGACCCAGTACTTC.

The chain combines TRBV27 with TRBJ1-2; 9 positions match TRBD1. The CDR3 is 13 amino acids. The germline V gene has CDR1 MNHEY and CDR2 SMNVEV (reference sequence). V dropped 9 bases and J dropped 4; count of bases not matched to a gene: 6. The CDR3 loop is CASRPGQGYGYTF. The CDR3, as DNA: TGTGCCAGTCGTCCGGGACAGGGCTATGGCTACACCTTC.

This clone has more than one count but fewer than ten. The rearrangement uses TRBV7-2 and TRBJ1-2; possibly TRBD1 for D (6 bases). The V end was cut by 6 bases, the J end by 4 bases, with 21 bases between. Per germline, CDR1 SGHTA and CDR2 FQGNSA. The CDR3 has 16 amino acids. For the CDR3, the DNA is TGTGCCAGCAGTTATACACAGGGTTCCCCCCTCTATGGCTACACCTTC. Translating it yields CASSYTQGSPLYGYTF.

In DNA, the CDR3 is TGTGCCAGCTCACCGATCGACAGGAGATCTAACTATGGCTACACCTTC. Encoded protein: CASSPIDRRSNYGYTF. V gene TRBV18 combines with J gene TRBJ1-2, with D perhaps TRBD1 (6 bases). With 3 bases removed from V and 0 bases from J, the gap between germline ends came to 14 bases. Germline-derived CDR1 and CDR2 are KGHSH and LQKENI. The CDR3 extends over 16 amino acids.

This clone was seen a single time. The chain couples TRBV15 to TRBJ1-4; D unclear. The V end lost 10 bases, the J end lost 4 bases, and 16 bases lay between the germline ends. In germline, CDR1 is LNHNV, CDR2 YYDKDF (reference sequence). The CDR3 extends over 14 amino acids. The CDR3 reads CAIKAARDNEKLFF. The DNA for the CDR3 is TGTGCCATCAAAGCTGCCCGCGATAATGAAAAACTGTTTTTT.

The V call is TRBV5-4, the J call TRBJ1-1; D unresolved. CDR1 SGHNT and CDR2 YYREEE come from the germline V gene (reference sequence). The CDR3 spans 15 residues. The V end lost 5 bases, the J end lost 0 bases, and 14 bases lay between the germline ends. The CDR3 reads CASSQHPNMNTEAFF. The CDR3 DNA reads as TGTGCCAGCAGTCAACATCCCAACATGAACACTGAAGCTTTCTTT.

The gene calls are TRBV2 and TRBJ2-4, with TRBD1 matching over 7 bases. The J segment lost 9 bases and the V segment lost 6 bases, leaving 14 bases of the junction unmatched. The germline V gene has CDR1 SNHLY and CDR2 FYNNEI. The CDR3 sequence is 15 residues long. The DNA of the CDR3 is TGTGCCAGCAGCGCACCACAGACAGGGTTCTTCATTCAGTACTTC. It specifies CASSAPQTGFFIQYF.